The 26 T cell receptor beta chains in this list originate from one sample, sequenced in a study of blood T cell repertoires in COVID-19. The table came from immunoSEQ multiplex PCR; TCRdb's copy has only in-frame clones and leaves some out. The sample holds about 170,000 clones, roughly 86% seen once. Sequencing input: peripheral blood. These receptors were taken from a woman of 80 years or more with COVID-19, enrolled during active disease.

The chain couples TRBV5-1 to TRBJ2-3; the D gene is possibly TRBD1 (6 bases). The CDR3 has 15 amino acids. V lost 0 bases to trimming and J lost 0 bases, with 8 bases between them. Germline loops: CDR1 SGHRS, CDR2 YFSETQ. CDR3 region: CASSLGGQSTDTQYF. In DNA form, the CDR3 reads TGCGCCAGCAGCTTGGGGGGACAAAGCACAGATACGCAGTATTTT.

CDR3 in DNA: TGTGCCAGTAGCGGAGGGGGCACCAGCAATCAGCCCCAGCATTTT. It is translated as CASSGGGTSNQPQHF. J is TRBJ1-5 and V is TRBV19; 7 bases map to TRBD1. CDR3 length: 15 amino acids. The germline gives CDR1 LNHDA, CDR2 SQIVND (reference sequence). J gave up 1 base and V 6 bases, and 6 bases lay outside the gene matches.

In regard to this clone: At one end the junction does not follow the germline gene, possibly because of a read error. This chain links TRBV7-9 with TRBJ2-7; TRBD2 matches at 10 bases. Germline V gene data show CDR1 as SEHNR and CDR2 as FQNEAQ (reference sequence). The CDR3 covers 14 residues. The CDR3, as DNA: TGTGCCAGCAGCATAGCGGGAGGTGGGTACGAGCAGTACTTC. It encodes CASSIAGGGYEQYF.

V usage is TRBV11-2 and J usage is TRBJ1-4; no definite D call. This CDR3 spans 14 amino acids. The V gene lost 6 bases and the J gene lost 4 bases, with 12 bases spanning the gap. The germline gives CDR1 SGHAT, CDR2 FQNNGV. Written as DNA, the CDR3 is TGTGCCAGCAGTCTATCCTCCTATAATGAAAAACTGTTTTTT. Translation gives CASSLSSYNEKLFF.

The chain's CDR3 is CASSQPGQGLYEQYF. The CDR3 nucleotides read TGTGCCAGCAGCCAGCCGGGACAGGGGCTCTACGAGCAGTACTTC. The chain employs TRBV28 and TRBJ2-7, with 10 positions matching TRBD1. V shed 6 bases, J shed 3 bases, and the junction held 8 bases outside the gene matches. In germline, CDR1 is MDHEN, CDR2 SYDVKM. This CDR3 is 15 amino acids long.

This chain uses TRBV24-1 with TRBJ1-5; D gene unclear. Trimming stripped 2 bases from V and 2 bases from J, with 3 bases between. The CDR3 spans 13 residues. Germline V gene sequence: CDR1 KGHDR, CDR2 SFDVKD. The CDR3 loop reads CATSDSGNQPQHF. CDR3 DNA: TGTGCCACCAGTGATTCAGGCAATCAGCCCCAGCATTTT.

CDR3 sequence: CASALTGGMDTQYF. In DNA, the CDR3 is TGTGCCAGCGCTTTAACGGGAGGCATGGATACGCAGTATTTT. This chain joins TRBV6-5 and TRBJ2-3; TRBD2 agrees at 7 bases. With V trimmed by 8 bases and J by 6 bases, 11 bases remained unmatched. This CDR3 contains 14 residues. Germline CDR1 reads MNHEY; CDR2 reads SVGAGI.

The gene calls are TRBV18 and TRBJ1-3, with D maybe TRBD1 (6 bases). The V end lost 5 bases, the J end lost 0 bases, and 14 bases lay between the germline ends. This CDR3 comprises 16 residues. The germline CDR1 and CDR2 sequences are KGHSH and LQKENI. Here the CDR3 reads CASSSNRVYSGNTIYF. The CDR3 DNA reads as TGTGCCAGCTCATCTAACAGGGTCTACTCTGGAAACACCATATATTTT.

This clone was seen many times. The chain links TRBV6-2 or TRBV6-3 to TRBJ2-7, with TRBD2 identical over 11 bases. CDR1 MNHEY and CDR2 SVGEGT come from the germline V gene. Losses at the gene ends were 2 bases for V and 3 bases for J; bases not matched to a gene: 0. This CDR3 region has 14 residues. DNA of the CDR3: TGTGCCAGCAGTTACGGGACTAGCGGCTACGAGCAGTACTTC. Translation gives CASSYGTSGYEQYF.

The chain has TRBV7-2 and TRBJ1-1; D is unclear. Germline CDR1 SGHTA, CDR2 FQGNSA. This CDR3 contains 15 residues. Trimming removed 1 base from V and 3 bases from J, with 12 bases in between. The CDR3 DNA is TGTGCCAGCAGCTTAGAGGCGGGTATGGACACTGAAGCTTTCTTT. This translates into CASSLEAGMDTEAFF.

The J gene is TRBJ2-1, the V gene TRBV9, with D possibly matching TRBD2 (5 bases). The V gene lost 1 base and the J gene lost 5 bases, with 13 bases spanning the gap. Per the germline V gene, CDR1 is SGDLS and CDR2 is YYNGEE. This CDR3 region has 15 residues. The CDR3 region has the DNA TGTGCCAGCAGCGTAAGTCTAATGAGGGACAATGAGCAGTTCTTC. Translating gives CASSVSLMRDNEQFF.

The chain carries TRBV6-5 and TRBJ2-7; TRBD2 aligns across 10 bases. V shed 6 bases, J shed 6 bases, and the junction held 8 bases outside the gene matches. CDR1 and CDR2 (germline): MNHEY, SVGAGI. This CDR3 contains 14 residues. The CDR3 DNA reads as TGTGCCAGCAGCCTGAGACTAGCGGGCTCCGAGCAGTACTTC. Its protein is CASSLRLAGSEQYF.

The chain has TRBV7-9 and TRBJ2-3; D perhaps matches TRBD1 (7 bases). Germline assignment: CDR1 SEHNR and CDR2 FQNEAQ (reference sequence). The CDR3 loop spans 15 amino acids. Deletions cut 6 bases from V and 0 bases from J, with 13 bases between. The CDR3 spells CASSQQGTSTDTQYF. DNA for the CDR3: TGTGCCAGCAGTCAACAGGGGACTAGCACAGATACGCAGTATTTT.

The rearrangement joins TRBV4-3 to TRBJ1-4, with a tentative D call TRBD1 (6 bases). The CDR3 sequence is 16 residues long. Trimming shortened V by 1 base and J by 1 base, and 10 bases separated the two germline ends. Germline loops: CDR1 LGHNA, CDR2 YSLEER. In DNA, the CDR3 is TGCGCCAGCAGCCAAGCACTCAGGGGAACTAATGAAAAACTGTTTTTT. This translates into CASSQALRGTNEKLFF.

This clone was found a few times. The chain links TRBV2 to TRBJ1-1, with 9 bases matching TRBD1. This CDR3 has 15 amino acids. Germline V gene lookup returns CDR1 SNHLY and CDR2 FYNNEI. The V gene end was trimmed by 6 bases and the J gene end by 5 bases; junction bases not matched to a gene: 10. CDR3: CASSDPRTGATEAFF. For the CDR3, the DNA is TGTGCCAGCAGCGACCCTAGGACAGGGGCTACTGAAGCTTTCTTT.

This rearrangement joins TRBV6-2 or TRBV6-3 to TRBJ1-5; tentatively, D is TRBD1 (6 bases). The V end lost 5 bases, the J end lost 1 base, and 15 bases lay between the germline ends. Germline V gives CDR1 MNHEY, CDR2 SVGEGT. This CDR3 comprises 16 residues. The CDR3 sequence is CASSPQGRGSNQPQHF. For the CDR3, the DNA is TGTGCCAGCAGTCCACAGGGTCGCGGGAGCAATCAGCCCCAGCATTTT.

This clone was seen once. The CDR3 reads CSVDLAGAEQYF. CDR3 coding DNA: TGCAGCGTTGACCTAGCGGGAGCCGAGCAGTACTTC. The chain joins TRBV29-1 to TRBJ2-7; TRBD2 aligns across 10 bases. Germline values: CDR1 SQVTM, CDR2 ANQGSEA. The CDR3 totals 12 residues. Losses at the gene ends were 3 bases for V and 6 bases for J; bases not matched to a gene: 2.

The chain joins TRBV19 to TRBJ2-3, with D unresolved. The CDR3 runs to 15 residues. The germline V gene has CDR1 LNHDA and CDR2 SQIVND (reference sequence). Deletions cut 3 bases from V and 1 base from J, with 11 bases between. This CDR3 reads CASSISLVRTDTQYF. The DNA of the CDR3 is TGTGCCAGTAGTATTAGTCTAGTCCGCACAGATACGCAGTATTTT. The full variable domain, its missing parts supplied by reference TRBV19 and TRBJ2-3, is DGGITQSPKYLFRKEGQNVTLSCEQNLNHDAMYWYRQDPGQGLRLIYYSQIVNDFQKGDIAEGYSVSREKKESFPLTVTSAQKNPTAFYLCASSISLVRTDTQYFGPGTRLTVL.

The chain is built from TRBV12-1 and TRBJ1-1; the table's TRBD1 call for D was not verified on the DNA. TRBV12-1 represents a pseudogene. This CDR3 spans 16 amino acids. In DNA, the CDR3 is TGTGCCAGCAGCTTTGGGACAGAGACTTTGAACACTGAAGCTTTCTTT. Amino acids: CASSFGTETLNTEAFF.

The J gene is TRBJ2-5, the V gene TRBV11-1; the D is unclear. V lost 3 bases and J 1 base, leaving 12 bases between the germline ends. The CDR3 spans 15 residues. Germline CDR1 SGHAT, CDR2 FQDESV (reference sequence). CDR3 nucleotides: TGTGCCAGCAGCTTTTCACCTATATTCCAAGAGACCCAGTACTTC. Its protein product is CASSFSPIFQETQYF.

This clone showed up just once. The rearrangement uses TRBV6-2 or TRBV6-3 and TRBJ2-1; TRBD2 matches 7 bases. Germline CDR1 reads MNHEY; CDR2 reads SVGEGT. The CDR3 consists of 20 residues. The V and J ends lost 5 bases and 6 bases, in that order; junction bases with no gene match: 25. The CDR3 DNA follows: TGTGCCAGCAGTCCACACGTGGGTCTAGCGGCCTTGTCCCCCCTCAATGAGCAGTTCTTC. Residues: CASSPHVGLAALSPLNEQFF.

The rearrangement uses TRBV28 and TRBJ2-2, with a weak D call TRBD1 (6 bases). V was clipped by 7 bases and J by 1 base, with 22 bases between them. The CDR3 contains 18 residues. In germline, CDR1 is MDHEN, CDR2 SYDVKM. This CDR3 reads CASKVLALGQLNTGELFF. For the CDR3, the DNA is TGTGCCAGCAAAGTATTAGCTTTAGGACAGTTGAACACCGGGGAGCTGTTTTTT.

The rearrangement uses TRBV18 and TRBJ2-5, with TRBD1 matching over 12 bases. CDR3 length: 22 residues. V gave up 3 bases and J gave up 5 bases; unmatched junction bases: 25. CDR1 KGHSH and CDR2 LQKENI come from the germline V gene. The CDR3 loop reads CASSPILPRDRGQLIREETQYF. CDR3 nucleotides: TGTGCCAGCTCACCTATATTGCCCCGGGACAGGGGGCAATTGATTCGGGAGGAGACCCAGTACTTC.

The chain carries TRBV7-3 and TRBJ2-2, with a weak D call TRBD2 (6 bases). The V end lost 7 bases, the J end lost 1 base, and 10 bases lay between the germline ends. This CDR3 has 14 residues. Per germline, CDR1 SGHTA and CDR2 FQGTGA. CDR3 region: CASKKGLNTGELFF. The CDR3 DNA reads TGTGCCAGCAAAAAGGGACTGAACACCGGGGAGCTGTTTTTT. Together with reference TRBV7-3 and TRBJ2-2, the CDR3 gives the full variable domain: GAGVSQTPSNKVTEKGKYVELRCDPISGHTALYWYRQSLGQGPEFLIYFQGTGAADDSGLPNDRFFAVRPEGSVSTLKIQRTERGDSAVYLCASKKGLNTGELFFGEGSRLTVL.

The chain is built from TRBV4-3 and TRBJ1-2; the match to TRBD1 covers 9 bases. The CDR3 spans 14 residues. Trimming removed 0 bases from V and 4 bases from J; junction bases left unmatched: 0. The germline CDR1 and CDR2 sequences are LGHNA and YSLEER. The CDR3 bases are TGCGCCAGCAGCCAAGAGGACAGGGGCTATGGCTACACCTTC. Protein sequence: CASSQEDRGYGYTF.

The V and J genes are TRBV19 and TRBJ2-7, with a weak D call TRBD2 (6 bases). Germline CDR1 reads LNHDA; CDR2 reads SQIVND (reference sequence). V shed 5 bases and J shed 3 bases, with 26 bases lying between them. The CDR3 totals 18 residues. The CDR3 sequence is CASSLRMAGLTAGYEQYF. The CDR3 region has the DNA TGTGCCAGTAGTCTCAGAATGGCGGGACTTACTGCCGGCTACGAGCAGTACTTC.